The 31 T cell receptor beta chains given below trace back to one sample, sequenced in a study of beta chain features in type 1 diabetes. Study findings and constraints: TCRB CDR3 length was moderately but significantly reduced in all four CD4+ subsets of Type 1 diabetes patients.

Since all of the isolated RNA was reverse transcribed, expressed TCRB transcripts were what got sequenced. Repertoires were generated with immunoSEQ multiplex PCR, while TCRdb's copy carries only in-frame clones and drops some. The sample has a few hundred thousand clones, about 15% seen once. Which antigens these TCRs recognize remains unknown. The source material was naive CD4+ T cells from blood. These receptors were obtained from a man aged 18 to 29 with type 1 diabetes.

The table lists this clone with a few counts. CDR3 DNA: TGTGCCAGCAGTTTCGGCGGGAGGTCGGAGACCCAGTACTTC. This gives the protein CASSFGGRSETQYF. The V and J genes are TRBV27 and TRBJ2-5, with 8 bases matching TRBD2. Germline V gene data show CDR1 as MNHEY and CDR2 as SMNVEV (reference sequence). CDR3 length equals 14 residues. J gave up 5 bases and V 3 bases, and 5 bases lay outside the gene matches.

This clone appeared a few times. V usage is TRBV18 and J usage is TRBJ2-7, with TRBD2 as a possible D gene (6 bases). Germline assignment: CDR1 KGHSH and CDR2 LQKENI. This CDR3 has 15 amino acids. Deletions cut 0 bases from V and 5 bases from J, with 14 bases between. Written as DNA, the CDR3 is TGTGCCAGCTCACCACCGGCATCCGGAGGGGACGAGCAGTACTTC. Translating gives CASSPPASGGDEQYF.

The V gene is TRBV7-8, the J gene TRBJ2-3; 8 nucleotides line up with TRBD1. The J call may be faulty, since TRBJ2-5 better matches the DNA end. CDR3 length: 17 residues. The germline V gene has CDR1 SGHVS and CDR2 FQNEAQ. CDR3 nucleotide sequence: TGTGCCAGCAGCCGAAATACGGACAGGGCCTCGCAAGAGACCCAGTACTTC. Protein sequence: CASSRNTDRASQETQYF.

This clone was recorded a few times. The chain uses TRBV7-6 and TRBJ2-3, with 9 bases fitting TRBD2. The germline CDR1 and CDR2 sequences are SGHVS and FNYEAQ. The length of the CDR3 is 15 residues. The J segment lost 7 bases and the V segment lost 6 bases, leaving 11 bases of the junction unmatched. The CDR3 loop reads CASRKLAGDGNTQYF. The CDR3 nucleotides are TGTGCCAGCAGAAAGTTAGCGGGAGATGGGAATACGCAGTATTTT.

Only a few counts were recorded for this clone. The chain recombines TRBV19 with TRBJ1-5, with D tentatively TRBD1 (6 bases). CDR1 is LNHDA and CDR2 is SQIVND in the germline V gene (reference sequence). This CDR3 is 12 amino acids long. V was shortened by 10 bases and J by 2 bases, with 9 bases between the two germline ends. The CDR3 reads CAIRQGNQPQHF. In nucleotides, the CDR3 is TGTGCCATTAGACAGGGCAATCAGCCCCAGCATTTT.

This clone was counted between two and nine times. The V gene is TRBV30, the J gene TRBJ2-5; 11 nucleotides align to TRBD1. CDR3 length: 15 residues. The V segment lost 3 bases and the J segment 5 bases; nucleotides outside the gene matches: 8. The germline V gene has CDR1 GTSNPN and CDR2 SVGIG (reference sequence). In DNA, the CDR3 is TGTGCCTGGAGGGGTGGACAGGGGGCCGGGGAGACCCAGTACTTC. It specifies CAWRGGQGAGETQYF.

This chain links TRBV5-4 with TRBJ2-3; 7 nucleotides align to TRBD2. Germline CDR1 reads SGHNT; CDR2 reads YYREEE (reference sequence). V gave up 4 bases and J gave up 3 bases; unmatched junction bases: 8. This CDR3 region has 15 residues. CDR3 in amino acids: CASSLAEPPTDTQYF. As DNA, the CDR3 is TGTGCCAGCAGCCTAGCGGAGCCCCCGACAGATACGCAGTATTTT.

The rearrangement links TRBV6-1 to TRBJ2-3; 10 bases line up with TRBD1. Trimming removed 6 bases from V and 14 bases from J; junction bases left unmatched: 8. The CDR3 has 12 residues. From germline, CDR1 is MNHNS and CDR2 SASEGT. The CDR3 sequence: CASSWTGGRRYF. The DNA of the CDR3 is TGTGCCAGCAGCTGGACAGGGGGTCGACGGTATTTT.

The table lists this clone with a few counts. The chain carries TRBV5-1 and TRBJ2-7; possible D gene TRBD2, 5 bases. Trimming shortened V by 1 base and J by 2 bases, and 7 bases separated the two germline ends. Germline V lookup: CDR1 SGHRS, CDR2 YFSETQ. There are 13 residues in the CDR3. DNA for the CDR3: TGCGCCAGCAGCTTGCGGGGTCCCTACGAGCAGTACTTC. Translating it yields CASSLRGPYEQYF.

The V call is TRBV12-5, the J call TRBJ2-1, with TRBD2 matching 12 bases. This CDR3 spans 17 amino acids. In germline, CDR1 is LGHNT, CDR2 FRNRAP. The V and J ends lost 0 bases and 8 bases, in that order; junction bases with no gene match: 8. The CDR3: CASGLVRLLAGGDEQFF. The CDR3 coding sequence is TGTGCTAGTGGTTTGGTACGTCTACTAGCGGGAGGTGATGAGCAGTTCTTC.

This clone was counted between two and nine times. The V and J genes are TRBV5-1 and TRBJ2-5; possible D gene TRBD1, 5 bases. CDR1 SGHRS and CDR2 YFSETQ come from the germline V gene. V dropped 4 bases and J dropped 4 bases, with 17 bases sitting between them. This CDR3 has 15 amino acids. In DNA form, the CDR3 reads TGCGCCAGCAGCCACGGACGGACAAGCACAGAGACCCAGTACTTC. This codes for CASSHGRTSTETQYF.

This clone was seen a few times. V gene TRBV28 combines with J gene TRBJ2-7; 8 positions match TRBD1. The CDR3 loop spans 14 amino acids. The ends lost 5 bases at V and 4 bases at J; junction bases unmatched: 7. Germline V gene lookup returns CDR1 MDHEN and CDR2 SYDVKM. The CDR3 DNA is TGTGCCAGCAGTCGCGACAGGGGTTGGTACGAGCAGTACTTC. It yields the protein CASSRDRGWYEQYF.

This sequence joins TRBV30 and TRBJ1-1; the match to TRBD1 covers 9 bases. This CDR3 has 18 amino acids. V shed 1 base, J shed 0 bases, and the junction held 12 bases outside the gene matches. CDR1 is GTSNPN, CDR2 SVGIG, per germline (reference sequence). CDR3 nucleotide sequence: TGTGCCTGGAGTGCCCTACAGGGGGCGACCATTGTGAACACTGAAGCTTTCTTT. Its protein is CAWSALQGATIVNTEAFF.

This clone was picked up a small number of times. The chain recombines TRBV4-1 with TRBJ2-1; D is perhaps TRBD1 (6 bases). Germline CDR1 is MGHRA and CDR2 is YSYEKL. This CDR3 has 13 residues. V was shortened by 4 bases and J by 6 bases, with 10 bases between the two germline ends. The chain's CDR3 is CASSRTGINEQFF. The CDR3 nucleotides read TGCGCCAGCAGCCGAACAGGGATCAATGAGCAGTTCTTC.

This clone appeared a few times. The chain is built from TRBV7-9 and TRBJ2-7, with 9 positions matching TRBD1. After removal of 11 bases from V and 3 bases from J, the junction contained 8 bases not matched to a gene. Germline values: CDR1 SEHNR, CDR2 FQNEAQ (reference sequence). The CDR3 runs 13 residues. DNA of the CDR3: TGTGCCGTCCCAAGACAGGGGGGCTACGAGCAGTACTTC. Translation: CAVPRQGGYEQYF.

Comment on this clone: Other DNA variants within this sample encode the same CDR3. The chain uses TRBV20-1 and TRBJ2-7; the match to TRBD2 covers 7 bases. The CDR3 extends over 11 amino acids. From germline, CDR1 is DFQATT and CDR2 SNEGSKA (reference sequence). The junction had 1 base not matched to a gene; V was cut back by 7 bases and J by 1 base. The CDR3 region has the DNA TGCAGTGGGCGGGAGTCCTACGAGCAGTACTTC. It translates to CSGRESYEQYF.

The gene calls are TRBV6-5 and TRBJ2-7; no clear D gene. Trimming left V 6 bases short and J 2 bases short, with 11 bases between. Germline CDR1 is MNHEY and CDR2 is SVGAGI. The CDR3 is made up of 13 amino acids. Here the CDR3 DNA reads TGTGCCAGCAGGGTACAGAAAGCCTACGAGCAGTACTTC. Translating gives CASRVQKAYEQYF.

The chain links TRBV9 to TRBJ2-1; 10 nucleotides align to TRBD2. The V gene's germline CDR1 is SGDLS and CDR2 YYNGEE. The V and J ends lost 1 base and 9 bases, in that order; junction bases with no gene match: 4. CDR3 length equals 14 residues. CDR3 sequence (DNA): TGTGCCAGCAGCGTACTTAGACTAGCGGGTGAGCAGTTCTTC. Translated: CASSVLRLAGEQFF.

The V call is TRBV6-1, the J call TRBJ2-3; TRBD1 aligns across 7 bases. Losses at the gene ends were 6 bases for V and 4 bases for J; bases not matched to a gene: 7. CDR3 length: 14 residues. CDR1 and CDR2 from the germline V gene are MNHNS and SASEGT. CDR3 nucleotides: TGTGCCAGCAGCGTACCGACAGGGTCAGATACGCAGTATTTT. Translating it yields CASSVPTGSDTQYF.

The CDR3 DNA is TGTGCTGAAAGGGGAGGGGAGCTGTTTTTT. As protein: CAERGGELFF. J is TRBJ2-2 and V is TRBV6-5; tentatively, D is TRBD1 (5 bases). CDR3 size: 10 residues. Germline lookup yields CDR1 MNHEY and CDR2 SVGAGI.

The sample holds a few counts of this clone. The rearrangement joins TRBV14 to TRBJ2-7, with no clear D. From germline, CDR1 is SGHDN and CDR2 FVKESK. V was trimmed by 0 bases and J by 0 bases, leaving 6 bases between them. There are 14 residues in the CDR3. CDR3 in DNA: TGTGCCAGCAGCCAAGAGTTGAGCTCCTACGAGCAGTACTTC. Translation gives CASSQELSSYEQYF.

This clone was picked up a small number of times. This sequence joins TRBV27 and TRBJ2-1; 12 bases fit TRBD1. This CDR3 contains 14 residues. The V gene end was trimmed by 8 bases and the J gene end by 9 bases; junction bases not matched to a gene: 8. The germline V gene encodes CDR1 MNHEY and CDR2 SMNVEV (reference sequence). CDR3 nucleotide sequence: TGTGCCAGCGGTCGGGACAGGGGGCGCGGTGAGCAGTTCTTC. Its translation: CASGRDRGRGEQFF.

This rearrangement joins TRBV4-1 to TRBJ1-5; the D gene is possibly TRBD1 (6 bases). The CDR3 contains 14 residues. Germline assignment: CDR1 MGHRA and CDR2 YSYEKL. Trimming removed 0 bases from V and 7 bases from J, with 10 bases in between. The CDR3 reads CASSQDTGLQPQHF. CDR3 bases: TGCGCCAGCAGCCAAGATACAGGGCTGCAGCCCCAGCATTTT.

This clone has just a few counts. The chain joins TRBV5-4 to TRBJ1-1; maybe TRBD1 (5 bases). Germline CDR1 reads SGHNT; CDR2 reads YYREEE (reference sequence). This CDR3 contains 15 residues. V dropped 1 base and J dropped 1 base, with 11 bases sitting between them. The CDR3: CASSLYTGANTEAFF. In nucleotides, the CDR3 is TGTGCCAGCAGCTTGTATACAGGAGCGAACACTGAAGCTTTCTTT.

This clone was counted only a few times. This chain uses TRBV9 with TRBJ1-2; the D is unclear. Germline V lookup: CDR1 SGDLS, CDR2 YYNGEE. V lost 0 bases and J lost 9, with 6 bases in between. CDR3 length equals 11 residues. Here the CDR3 reads CASSVEQSYTF. The CDR3 bases are TGTGCCAGCAGCGTAGAACAAAGCTACACCTTC.

There are a few counts of this clone. The chain has TRBV7-2 and TRBJ1-2, with D unresolved. Germline V gives CDR1 SGHTA, CDR2 FQGNSA. The V gene lost 5 bases and the J gene lost 1 base, with 5 bases spanning the gap. The length of the CDR3 is 12 residues. The CDR3 loop reads CASSPVNYGYTF. CDR3 DNA sequence: TGTGCCAGCAGCCCCGTTAACTATGGCTACACCTTC.

V usage is TRBV21-1 and J usage is TRBJ2-5; TRBD1 is the table's D call and was not checked against the DNA. TRBV21-1 is listed as a pseudogene. This CDR3 has 12 amino acids. CDR3: CASLSQGETQYF. CDR3 coding DNA: TGTGCCAGCTTATCACAGGGAGAGACCCAGTACTTC.

The chain has TRBV7-2 and TRBJ2-5; D is perhaps TRBD2 (7 bases). The CDR3 is 16 residues long. V was clipped by 5 bases and J by 4 bases, with 20 bases between them. CDR1 is SGHTA and CDR2 is FQGNSA in the germline V gene. CDR3 sequence reads: CASSPLGGGLRETQYF. DNA for the CDR3: TGTGCCAGCAGCCCCCTGGGGGGGGGCCTCAGAGAGACCCAGTACTTC.

V is TRBV2 and J is TRBJ2-5; 9 bases map to TRBD1. Losses at the gene ends were 7 bases for V and 5 bases for J; bases not matched to a gene: 8. CDR3 length equals 14 residues. Germline assignment: CDR1 SNHLY and CDR2 FYNNEI. This CDR3 reads CASTVGTGKETQYF. In nucleotides, the CDR3 is TGTGCCAGCACGGTCGGGACAGGGAAGGAGACCCAGTACTTC.

The chain is built from TRBV7-2 and TRBJ2-2; 9 bases are a match to TRBD1. This CDR3 comprises 17 residues. The V gene's germline CDR1 is SGHTA and CDR2 FQGNSA. V lost 3 bases and J lost 4; bases outside the gene matches: 9. CDR3: CASSFNWDRVRTGELFF. DNA for the CDR3: TGTGCCAGCAGCTTTAATTGGGACAGGGTTCGCACCGGGGAGCTGTTTTTT.

This clone was counted between two and nine times. The V call is TRBV5-6, the J call TRBJ1-2; D unresolved. The CDR3 is made up of 14 amino acids. Trimming pared 0 bases from V and 3 bases from J, leaving 9 bases between. Germline V gene data show CDR1 as SGHDT and CDR2 as YYEEEE. The CDR3 region has the DNA TGTGCCAGCAGCTTGGTAGATAAGCACTATGGCTACACCTTC. Protein: CASSLVDKHYGYTF. Looking up the rest from reference TRBV5-6 and TRBJ1-2 gives the full variable domain: DAGVTQSPTHLIKTRGQQVTLRCSPKSGHDTVSWYQQALGQGPQFIFQYYEEEERQRGNFPDRFSGHQFPNYSSELNVNALLLGDSALYLCASSLVDKHYGYTFGSGTRLTVV.